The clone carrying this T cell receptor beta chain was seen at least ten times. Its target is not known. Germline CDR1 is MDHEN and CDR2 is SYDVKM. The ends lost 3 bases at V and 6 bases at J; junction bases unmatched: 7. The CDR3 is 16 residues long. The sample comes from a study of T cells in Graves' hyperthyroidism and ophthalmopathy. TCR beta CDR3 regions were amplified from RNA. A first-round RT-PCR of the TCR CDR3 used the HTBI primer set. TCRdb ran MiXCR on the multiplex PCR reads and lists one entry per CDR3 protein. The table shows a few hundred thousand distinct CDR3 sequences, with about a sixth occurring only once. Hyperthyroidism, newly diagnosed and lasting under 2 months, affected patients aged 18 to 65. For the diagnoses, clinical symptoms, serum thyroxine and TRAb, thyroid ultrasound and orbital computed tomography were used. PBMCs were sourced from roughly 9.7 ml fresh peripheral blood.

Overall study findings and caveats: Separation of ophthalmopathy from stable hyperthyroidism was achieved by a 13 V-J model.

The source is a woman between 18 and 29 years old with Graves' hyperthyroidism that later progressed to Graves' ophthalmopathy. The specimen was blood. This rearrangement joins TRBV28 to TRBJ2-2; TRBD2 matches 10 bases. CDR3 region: CASSFSSGSNSGELFF. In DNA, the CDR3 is TGTGCCAGCAGTTTTTCTAGCGGGAGTAACTCCGGGGAGCTGTTTTTT.